What follows is one TCR beta chain and its context. Its antigen is unknown. Barcoded TCR alpha and TCR beta cDNA libraries with UMIs came from 5'RACE using constant-segment primers. TCRdb fed the 5' RACE reads into MiXCR, producing one record per CDR3 protein. The repertoire holds 200,000 to 300,000 distinct CDR3 sequences, with 15% to 20% as singletons. The sample comes from a study of T-cell memory formation after mild COVID-19. Looking at the study overall: For the most part, TCR clusters were specific to one donor. The study's findings and limits: There was no confirmation that second-wave clones peaking on day 37 were SARS-CoV-2 specific.

Trimming removed 5 bases at V and 5 bases at J, with 18 bases between. The CDR3 contains 15 residues. CDR1 and CDR2 from the germline V gene are SGHTA and FQGTGA. The sequence derives from a man younger than 35 who had mild COVID-19 (a few samples of this study predate the infection). Cell type and time point are not known. The sample consisted of PBMCs or a T cell subset sorted from them (not recorded which). This chain uses TRBV7-3 with TRBJ1-2; D remains unclear. CDR3 sequence: CASSPMGGPRYGYTF. The CDR3 nucleotides read TGTGCCAGCAGCCCTATGGGAGGGCCTAGGTATGGCTACACCTTC.